This T cell receptor beta chain was captured by sequencing in a study of PD-L1 blockade in urothelial cancer. As for the study in general: Researchers found blood samples held a median of roughly 140,000 T cells.

A word on this clone: The antigen remains undetermined.

Patients yielded 1 to 8 samples each, pretreatment and on-treatment. Overall study results and limits: Tumor-associated blood clones were expanded more by durable-benefit patients at 3 weeks.

This CDR3 contains 12 residues. Trimming cost V 7 bases and J 8 bases; bases outside gene matches: 7. CDR1 and CDR2 (germline): SQVTM, ANQGSEA. PCRs were each spiked with synthetic TCR analog templates. Sequencing was performed with immunoSEQ multiplex PCR; in TCRdb, only in-frame clones are kept and a portion is missing. This sample has tens of thousands of clones, with approximately 83% found just once. The source was PBMCs, collected around atezolizumab (anti-PD-L1) treatment. The chain links TRBV29-1 to TRBJ2-4, with 8 bases matching TRBD1. This receptor was obtained from a man in his 60s with urothelial cancer. The CDR3 DNA is TGCAGCGCAGCCCCGGGACAGGACATTCAGTACTTC. This encodes CSAAPGQDIQYF.